The 32 T cell receptor beta chains presented below share a single source sample, sequenced in a study of T cell responses to AZD1222 COVID-19 vaccine. This table comes from immunoSEQ multiplex PCR, and its TCRdb copy is limited to in-frame clones, with some not included. The sample contains around 260,000 clones, about 92% of which appear only once. The sequencing here drew on peripheral blood, taken on day 0 of AZD1222 vaccination. These receptor sequences come from an adult in good health.

The rearrangement joins TRBV29-1 to TRBJ1-2, with 10 bases matching TRBD1. CDR1 and CDR2 from the germline V gene are SQVTM and ANQGSEA. This CDR3 is 13 amino acids long. Trimming cost V 4 bases and J 8 bases; bases outside gene matches: 7. CDR3 in DNA: TGCAGCGTTGGGGGACAGGGGATTAGGGGCTACACCTTC. Residues: CSVGGQGIRGYTF.

V usage is TRBV10-1 and J usage is TRBJ1-2; a weak D match, TRBD1 (5 bases). The CDR3 has 14 residues. Looked up from germline, CDR1 is WNHNN and CDR2 is SYGVQD (reference sequence). V was shortened by 2 bases and J by 5 bases, with 12 bases between the two germline ends. The CDR3 loop is CASSEPGRRYGYTF. Written as DNA, the CDR3 is TGCGCCAGCAGTGAGCCAGGGAGGAGATATGGCTACACCTTC.

The V and J genes are TRBV2 and TRBJ2-5, with D uncertain. This CDR3 has 13 amino acids. Trimming took 1 base from V and 5 from J, leaving 8 bases between them. The germline gives CDR1 SNHLY, CDR2 FYNNEI. The DNA for the CDR3 is TGTGCCAGCAGTGAAGATCTAACGGAGACCCAGTACTTC. This gives the protein CASSEDLTETQYF.

The V call is TRBV7-9, the J call TRBJ2-7; no clear D gene. Germline V gene data show CDR1 as SEHNR and CDR2 as FQNEAQ (reference sequence). The CDR3 is 13 residues long. Trimming cost V 1 base and J 2 bases, with 6 bases left between them. This chain's CDR3 is CASSLGNAYEQYF. CDR3 bases: TGTGCCAGCAGCTTAGGCAATGCCTACGAGCAGTACTTC.

The chain recombines TRBV27 with TRBJ1-5; D might be TRBD1 (5 bases). The V gene's germline CDR1 is MNHEY and CDR2 SMNVEV (reference sequence). The CDR3 spans 18 residues. V gave up 2 bases and J gave up 2 bases, with 19 bases separating them. CDR3 region: CASSLKRVGAGGNQPQHF. CDR3 in DNA: TGTGCCAGCAGTTTAAAGAGGGTGGGCGCGGGGGGCAATCAGCCCCAGCATTTT.

The CDR3 reads CASSALGNTIYF. The CDR3 nucleotides are TGTGCCAGCAGCGCACTAGGAAACACCATATATTTT. V and J are TRBV9 and TRBJ1-3; D is uncertain. Germline CDR1 and CDR2: SGDLS and YYNGEE. The CDR3 spans 12 residues. Trimming took off 3 bases at V and 4 bases at J, with 5 bases between the two ends.

V and J are TRBV7-9 and TRBJ1-1; 7 bases are shared with TRBD1. In germline, CDR1 is SEHNR, CDR2 FQNEAQ (reference sequence). The trim removed 1 base at V and 6 bases at J, leaving 8 bases unmatched. The CDR3 has 15 amino acids. The CDR3 sequence is CASSLVRQGGPEAFF. In DNA form, the CDR3 reads TGTGCCAGCAGCTTAGTCCGGCAGGGGGGTCCTGAAGCTTTCTTT.

Of note for this clone: This specimen includes other DNA sequences encoding the same CDR3. The V call is TRBV2, the J call TRBJ1-5; the D is unclear. The CDR3 length is 13 residues. In germline, CDR1 is SNHLY, CDR2 FYNNEI. V shed 8 bases and J shed 0 bases, with 8 bases lying between them. CDR3 in amino acids: CASGGDSNQPQHF. The CDR3, as DNA: TGTGCCAGCGGAGGCGATAGCAATCAGCCCCAGCATTTT.

The CDR3 DNA sequence: TGTGCCAGCAGCGAGGGCCCGTCTTTCTCTGGAAACACCATATATTTT. Its translation: CASSEGPSFSGNTIYF. This chain links TRBV9 with TRBJ1-3; D gene uncertain. The germline V and J ends were trimmed by 3 bases and 0 bases, with 13 bases remaining between them. The CDR3 loop spans 16 amino acids. Per the germline V gene, CDR1 is SGDLS and CDR2 is YYNGEE. The whole variable domain, remainder taken from reference TRBV9 and TRBJ1-3, is DSGVTQTPKHLITATGQRVTLRCSPRSGDLSVYWYQQSLDQGLQFLIQYYNGEERAKGNILERFSAQQFPDLHSELNLSSLELGDSALYFCASSEGPSFSGNTIYFGEGSWLTVV.

The genes are TRBV11-2 and TRBJ2-5; perhaps TRBD2 as D (6 bases). Trimming pared 3 bases from V and 9 bases from J, leaving 14 bases between. The CDR3 covers 13 residues. Germline-derived CDR1 and CDR2 are SGHAT and FQNNGV. The chain's CDR3 is CASSLGLYEAQYF. In nucleotides, the CDR3 is TGTGCCAGCAGCTTGGGACTCTATGAGGCCCAGTACTTC. The complete variable domain, with remaining parts taken from reference TRBV11-2 and TRBJ2-5, reads EAGVAQSPRYKIIEKRQSVAFWCNPISGHATLYWYQQILGQGPKLLIQFQNNGVVDDSQLPKDRFSAERLKGVDSTLKIQPAKLEDSAVYLCASSLGLYEAQYFGPGTRLLVL.

The rearrangement links TRBV3-1 (or the pseudogene TRBV3-2) to TRBJ1-1; tentative D call: TRBD1 (6 bases). Germline V CDR1 and CDR2: LGHDT, YNNKEL (reference sequence). The CDR3 spans 14 residues. Between the trimmed V and J ends, which lost 5 bases and 6 bases, there was a span of 16 bases. CDR3 region: CASSARGRVAEAFF. The CDR3 nucleotides are TGTGCCAGCAGCGCCAGGGGACGAGTCGCTGAAGCTTTCTTT.

This chain connects TRBV25-1 to TRBJ2-3; D is unresolved. Trimming shortened V by 6 bases and J by 0 bases, and 4 bases separated the two germline ends. Germline CDR1 is MGHDK and CDR2 is SYGVNS. The CDR3 is made up of 12 amino acids. CDR3 coding DNA: TGTGCCAGCAGGAGAAGCACAGATACGCAGTATTTT. Protein: CASRRSTDTQYF.

The chain has TRBV7-9 and TRBJ1-1; 7 bases match TRBD1. Germline loops: CDR1 SEHNR, CDR2 FQNEAQ (reference sequence). The CDR3 is made up of 14 amino acids. V lost 4 bases to trimming and J lost 4 bases; unmatched junction nucleotides: 6. The CDR3 region has the DNA TGTGCCAGCAGCTACCGACAGGGACTCACTGAAGCTTTCTTT. It is translated as CASSYRQGLTEAFF.

This chain joins TRBV3-1 (or the pseudogene TRBV3-2) and TRBJ1-5; D is perhaps TRBD1 (6 bases). There are 14 residues in the CDR3. The V gene lost 0 bases and the J gene lost 4 bases, with 7 bases spanning the gap. Per the germline V gene, CDR1 is LGHDT and CDR2 is YNNKEL (reference sequence). CDR3 region: CASSQDGTNQPQHF. CDR3 sequence (DNA): TGTGCCAGCAGCCAAGATGGGACAAATCAGCCCCAGCATTTT.

The chain links TRBV7-2 to TRBJ2-5; 8 bases agree with TRBD1. CDR1 and CDR2 from the germline V gene are SGHTA and FQGNSA. This CDR3 is 13 amino acids long. Unmatched junction bases numbered 4, after V lost 5 bases and J lost 5 bases. CDR3 nucleotide sequence: TGTGCCAGCAGCCCGACAGGGGTCGAGACCCAGTACTTC. This translates into CASSPTGVETQYF.

The chain carries TRBV12-5 and TRBJ2-1, with TRBD2 matching 11 bases. Trimming removed 2 bases from V and 6 bases from J; junction bases left unmatched: 3. Germline V gives CDR1 LGHNT, CDR2 FRNRAP. The CDR3 is 15 residues long. CDR3 loop: CASGLSSGGTNEQFF. CDR3 DNA: TGTGCTAGTGGTTTGTCTAGCGGGGGGACCAATGAGCAGTTCTTC.

This chain uses TRBV4-2 with TRBJ2-3; weak D call: TRBD2 (7 bases). This CDR3 is built from 16 residues. Germline V gene data show CDR1 as LGHNA and CDR2 as YNFKEQ. Trimming removed 4 bases at V and 1 base at J, with 15 bases between. The CDR3 bases are TGTGCCAGCAGCCTTGGGAGGGGGTGGGGCACAGATACGCAGTATTTT. It yields the protein CASSLGRGWGTDTQYF.

The rearrangement joins TRBV5-6 to TRBJ2-3; D might be TRBD2 (5 bases). Germline CDR1 SGHDT, CDR2 YYEEEE. Trimming took 2 bases from V and 5 from J, leaving 6 bases between them. The CDR3 runs to 12 residues. This CDR3 reads CASSLGGDTQYF. The CDR3 DNA sequence: TGTGCCAGCAGCTTAGGAGGAGATACGCAGTATTTT.

J is TRBJ1-2 and V is TRBV6-5; D might be TRBD1 (5 bases). This CDR3 contains 13 residues. CDR1 and CDR2 from the germline V gene are MNHEY and SVGAGI. Trimming took 1 base from V and 8 from J, leaving 11 bases between them. The DNA of the CDR3 is TGTGCCAGCAGTTACTTACAAGGGACCGGCTACACCTTC. Amino acid sequence: CASSYLQGTGYTF.

This chain uses TRBV24-1 with TRBJ2-7, with D perhaps assigned TRBD1 or TRBD2 (6 bases each). Germline V lookup: CDR1 KGHDR, CDR2 SFDVKD. The CDR3 contains 14 residues. The V end lost 5 bases, the J end lost 8 bases, and 18 bases lay between the germline ends. CDR3 in amino acids: CATSAGDTFGKQYF. For the CDR3, the DNA is TGTGCCACCAGTGCGGGGGACACCTTTGGGAAGCAGTACTTC.

This clone has a single count. The J gene is TRBJ2-1, the V gene TRBV21-1; the table's D call, TRBD2, was not checked against the DNA. TRBV21-1 is given as a pseudogene. This CDR3 has 17 amino acids. The CDR3 DNA reads TGTGCCAGCAGCCGACAGATTCGACTAGCGGGAGACAATGAGCAGTTCTTC. It yields the protein CASSRQIRLAGDNEQFF.

J is TRBJ1-3 and V is TRBV19; D is unclear. There are 13 residues in the CDR3. Trimming cost V 4 bases and J 2 bases, with 6 bases left between them. Germline CDR1 is LNHDA and CDR2 is SQIVND (reference sequence). The CDR3 bases are TGTGCCAGTAGTAGCCTACCTGGAAACACCATATATTTT. Residues: CASSSLPGNTIYF.

This chain joins TRBV19 and TRBJ1-5; possible D gene TRBD1, 5 bases. CDR1 is LNHDA and CDR2 is SQIVND in the germline V gene (reference sequence). V was shortened by 4 bases and J by 6 bases, with 7 bases between the two germline ends. The CDR3 has 12 amino acids. The CDR3 protein is CASSTRGQPQHF. Here the CDR3 DNA reads TGTGCCAGTAGTACAAGGGGTCAGCCCCAGCATTTT.

The chain uses TRBV6-4 and TRBJ1-1, with D perhaps matching TRBD1 (5 bases). The CDR3 covers 17 residues. Germline CDR1 MRHNA, CDR2 SNTAGT. V lost 6 bases to trimming and J lost 8 bases, with 28 bases between them. CDR3 protein: CASRGRGTVAPWREAFF. DNA of the CDR3: TGTGCCAGCAGGGGACGGGGTACAGTGGCGCCATGGAGAGAAGCTTTCTTT.

The rearrangement uses TRBV6-5 and TRBJ1-5; D gene uncertain. This CDR3 comprises 13 residues. Germline V CDR1 and CDR2: MNHEY, SVGAGI. The V and J ends lost 11 bases and 8 bases respectively, with 19 bases between them. DNA of the CDR3: TGTGCCTCAGCACTTGGGGTAGGGAAGCCCCAGCATTTT. Encoded protein: CASALGVGKPQHF.

The genes are TRBV5-1 and TRBJ1-4; TRBD1 might be the D (5 bases). Trimming took 0 bases from V and 8 from J, leaving 23 bases between them. CDR1 and CDR2 from the germline V gene are SGHRS and YFSETQ. The CDR3 runs to 18 residues. Here the CDR3 reads CASSLAMSRAGQGEKLFF. CDR3 bases: TGCGCCAGCAGCTTGGCTATGTCAAGGGCAGGACAAGGGGAAAAACTGTTTTTT.

The CDR3: CASKMSGNNQPQHF. The CDR3 DNA follows: TGTGCCAGCAAAATGTCAGGGAACAATCAGCCCCAGCATTTT. The rearrangement uses TRBV6-5 and TRBJ1-5, with D possibly being TRBD1 (5 bases). Trimming stripped 7 bases from V and 3 bases from J, with 13 bases between. There are 14 residues in the CDR3. Per the germline V gene, CDR1 is MNHEY and CDR2 is SVGAGI.

In regard to this clone: In the same sample, other DNA sequences code for this CDR3. The CDR3 protein is CASSLTGSGNTIYF. CDR3 bases: TGCGCCAGCAGCCTTACAGGTTCTGGAAACACCATATATTTT. V gene TRBV5-1 combines with J gene TRBJ1-3; possibly TRBD1 for D (5 bases). Trimming shortened V by 4 bases and J by 1 base, and 9 bases separated the two germline ends. CDR3 length equals 14 residues. CDR1 is SGHRS, CDR2 YFSETQ, per germline.

This chain links TRBV12-3 or TRBV12-4 with TRBJ1-2, with a weak D call TRBD1 (5 bases). V was shortened by 4 bases and J by 3 bases, with 9 bases between the two germline ends. The CDR3 spans 13 residues. CDR3 sequence reads: CASSSGTHYGYTF. CDR3 sequence (DNA): TGTGCCAGCAGTTCCGGGACTCACTATGGCTACACCTTC.

The CDR3 spells CASSVSTDTQYF. In DNA form, the CDR3 reads TGCGCCAGCAGTGTAAGCACAGATACGCAGTATTTT. The V and J genes are TRBV10-2 and TRBJ2-3, with D unresolved. Germline CDR1 and CDR2: WSHSY and SAAADI. Trimming stripped 4 bases from V and 0 bases from J, with 2 bases between. This CDR3 comprises 12 residues.

This sequence joins TRBV10-3 and TRBJ1-4; tentatively, D is TRBD1 (5 bases). V gave up 2 bases and J gave up 0 bases, with 7 bases separating them. This CDR3 region has 15 residues. Germline V gene data show CDR1 as ENHRY and CDR2 as SYGVKD. As DNA, the CDR3 is TGTGCCATCAGTGAGGGACAACCAACTAATGAAAAACTGTTTTTT. This codes for CAISEGQPTNEKLFF.

This chain joins TRBV19 and TRBJ2-7; 7 nucleotides agree with TRBD2. The CDR3 totals 15 residues. CDR1 is LNHDA and CDR2 is SQIVND in the germline V gene (reference sequence). V lost 3 bases and J lost 3; bases outside the gene matches: 8. The CDR3 here is CASSIPGGGRYEQYF. The CDR3 coding sequence is TGTGCCAGTAGTATCCCGGGCGGGGGACGCTACGAGCAGTACTTC.